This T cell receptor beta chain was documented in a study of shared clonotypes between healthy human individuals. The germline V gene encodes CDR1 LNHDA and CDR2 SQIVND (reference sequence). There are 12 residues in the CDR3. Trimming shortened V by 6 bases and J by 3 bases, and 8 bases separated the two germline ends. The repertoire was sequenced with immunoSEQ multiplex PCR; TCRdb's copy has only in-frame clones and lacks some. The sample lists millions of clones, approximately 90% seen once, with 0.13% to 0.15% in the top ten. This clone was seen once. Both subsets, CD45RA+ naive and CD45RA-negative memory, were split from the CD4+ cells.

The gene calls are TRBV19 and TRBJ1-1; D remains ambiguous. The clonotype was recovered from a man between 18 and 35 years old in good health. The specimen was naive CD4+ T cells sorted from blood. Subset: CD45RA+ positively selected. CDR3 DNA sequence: TGTGCCAGTAGAGAGGCCTACACTGAAGCTTTCTTT. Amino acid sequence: CASREAYTEAFF.